This T cell receptor beta chain was sequenced in a study of breast tumors, draining lymph nodes, adjacent tissues. Whole-study findings and limits: Most tumor T cells seemingly derive from lymph node, then expand in tumor.

TCRdb called the multiplex PCR reads again in MiXCR, with one record for every CDR3 protein. Of 85,000 to 120,000 distinct CDR3 sequences in the sample, more than 30% were seen once. Samples came from axillary lymph nodes draining the breast cancer. Comment on this clonotype: No antigen is known for it. One junction end does not reproduce the germline sequence, and a read error may be involved.

The material sequenced was axillary lymph node tissue. The TCR was taken from a female donor with breast cancer. Some clones in this sample may be carry-over from other donors' samples.

CDR3 sequence (DNA): TGTGCCAGCAGCGTAGAGGGGGCCCGGGGCTATACCTTC. Translation: CASSVEGARGYTF. The V and J genes are TRBV9 and TRBJ1-2; 7 bases line up with TRBD1. This CDR3 is built from 13 residues. CDR1 SGDLS and CDR2 YYNGEE come from the germline V gene.